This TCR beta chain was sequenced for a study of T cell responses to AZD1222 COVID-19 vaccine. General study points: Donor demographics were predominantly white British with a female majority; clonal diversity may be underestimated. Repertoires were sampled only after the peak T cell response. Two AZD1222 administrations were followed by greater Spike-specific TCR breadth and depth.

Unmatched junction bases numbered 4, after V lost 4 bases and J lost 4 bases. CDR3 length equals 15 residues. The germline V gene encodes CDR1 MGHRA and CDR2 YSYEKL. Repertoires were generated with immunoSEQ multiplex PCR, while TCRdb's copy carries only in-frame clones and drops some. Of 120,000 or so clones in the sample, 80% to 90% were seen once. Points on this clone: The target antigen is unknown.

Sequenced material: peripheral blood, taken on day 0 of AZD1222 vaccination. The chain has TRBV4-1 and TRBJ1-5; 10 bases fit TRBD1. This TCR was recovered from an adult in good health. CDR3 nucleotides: TGCGCCAGCAGCCCCGGGGACAGGGGAAATCAGCCCCAGCATTTT. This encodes CASSPGDRGNQPQHF.